This T cell receptor (beta chain) was documented in a study of control samples from healthy donors and cancer patients. Libraries were prepared by immunoSEQ multiplex PCR; TCRdb keeps only in-frame clonotypes and omits some of them. The top ten hold 5% to 8% of the sample, which has roughly 370,000 clones, over 75% seen once. This CDR3 comprises 12 residues. Per the germline V gene, CDR1 is SQVTM and CDR2 is ANQGSEA. The V gene lost 7 bases and the J gene lost 6 bases, with 12 bases spanning the gap. Sequences were obtained from PBMCs. The source of this sequence is a middle-aged man with head and neck cancer. The rearrangement links TRBV29-1 to TRBJ2-2; D is perhaps TRBD1 (5 bases). CDR3 in amino acids: CSARLGAGELFF. As DNA, the CDR3 is TGCAGCGCGCGGCTAGGGGCCGGGGAGCTGTTTTTT.